Described below is a single TCR beta chain sequence and its context. Its antigen is as yet unknown. The data were taken from a study of lymphopenia after photon versus proton radiotherapy. Study-wide points: Only patients who died were analyzed for survival; proton advantage is unproven. After lymphocyte nadir, photon-treated repertoires showed oligoclonal expansion, especially CD8+ Temra. Under photons, naive T cells and diversity fell while effector/memory populations rose.

Profiled with immunoSEQ multiplex PCR; TCRdb holds only in-frame clones, not every one. The table records 83,000 or so clones, over 70% of them present only once. This CDR3 region has 17 residues. The V gene's germline CDR1 is SEHNR and CDR2 FQNEAQ (reference sequence). Losses at the gene ends were 5 bases for V and 0 bases for J; bases not matched to a gene: 6. The chain carries TRBV7-9 and TRBJ1-3, with 11 bases aligning to TRBD1. The sample was peripheral blood, taken from a patient treated with proton-based radiotherapy. The clonotype was recovered from a man aged 60 to 75 with pancreatic cancer. The CDR3 DNA reads as TGTGCCAGCAGCCCGAGGACAGGGGGCAACTCTGGAAACACCATATATTTT. Translated, it gives CASSPRTGGNSGNTIYF.